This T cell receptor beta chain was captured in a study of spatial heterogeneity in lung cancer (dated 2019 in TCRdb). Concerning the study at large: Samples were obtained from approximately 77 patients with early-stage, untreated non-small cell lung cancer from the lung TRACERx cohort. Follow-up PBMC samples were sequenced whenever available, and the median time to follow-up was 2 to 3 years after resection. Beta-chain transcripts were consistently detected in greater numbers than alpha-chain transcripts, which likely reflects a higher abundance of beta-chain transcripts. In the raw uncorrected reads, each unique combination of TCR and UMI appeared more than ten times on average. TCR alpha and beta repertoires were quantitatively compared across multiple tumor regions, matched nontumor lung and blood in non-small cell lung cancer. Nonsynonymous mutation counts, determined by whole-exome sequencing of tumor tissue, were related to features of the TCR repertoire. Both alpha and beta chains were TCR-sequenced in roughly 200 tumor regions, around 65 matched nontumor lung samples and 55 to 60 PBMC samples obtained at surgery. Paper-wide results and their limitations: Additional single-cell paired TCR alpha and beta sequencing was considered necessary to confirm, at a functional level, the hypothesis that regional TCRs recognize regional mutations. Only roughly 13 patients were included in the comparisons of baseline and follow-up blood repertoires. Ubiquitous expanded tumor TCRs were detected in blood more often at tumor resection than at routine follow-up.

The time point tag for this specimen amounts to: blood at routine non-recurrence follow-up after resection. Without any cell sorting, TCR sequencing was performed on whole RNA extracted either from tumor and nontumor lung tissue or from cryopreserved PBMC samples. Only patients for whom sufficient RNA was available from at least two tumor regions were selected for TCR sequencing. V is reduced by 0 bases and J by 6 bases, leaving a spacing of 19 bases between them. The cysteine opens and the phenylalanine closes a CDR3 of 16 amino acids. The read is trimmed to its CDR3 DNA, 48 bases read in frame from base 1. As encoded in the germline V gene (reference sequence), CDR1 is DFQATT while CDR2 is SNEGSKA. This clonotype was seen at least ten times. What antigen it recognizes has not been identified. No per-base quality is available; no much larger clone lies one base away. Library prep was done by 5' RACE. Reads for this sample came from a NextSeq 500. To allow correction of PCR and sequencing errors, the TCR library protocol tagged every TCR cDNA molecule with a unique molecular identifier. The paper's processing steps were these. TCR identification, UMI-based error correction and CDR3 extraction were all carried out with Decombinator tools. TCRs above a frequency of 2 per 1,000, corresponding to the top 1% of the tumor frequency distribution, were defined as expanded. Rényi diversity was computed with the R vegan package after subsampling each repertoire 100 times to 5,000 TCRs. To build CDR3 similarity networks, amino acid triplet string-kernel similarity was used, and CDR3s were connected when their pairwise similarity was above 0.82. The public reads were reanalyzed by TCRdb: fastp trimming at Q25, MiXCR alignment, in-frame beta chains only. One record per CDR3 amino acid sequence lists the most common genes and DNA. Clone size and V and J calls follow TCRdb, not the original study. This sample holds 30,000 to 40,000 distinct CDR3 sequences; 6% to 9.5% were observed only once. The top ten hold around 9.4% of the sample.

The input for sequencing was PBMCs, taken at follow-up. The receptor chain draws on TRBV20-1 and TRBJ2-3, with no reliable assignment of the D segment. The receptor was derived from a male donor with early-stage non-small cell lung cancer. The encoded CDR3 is CSARDRATVRRDTQYF. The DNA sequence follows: TGCAGTGCTAGAGATCGAGCCACCGTTCGTAGGGATACGCAGTATTTT.